This entry lists 7 T cell receptor beta chains sequenced from one sample in a study of T cells in narcolepsy. Using immunoSEQ multiplex PCR, the repertoire was profiled, and TCRdb retains in-frame clones only, with some absent. The table lists roughly 34,000 clones, roughly 87% of them singletons. The sample was CD45RA- memory CD4+ T cells from PBMCs. Receptor source: a human donor with narcolepsy.

The chain recombines TRBV7-6 with TRBJ2-2, with TRBD1 matching 8 bases. The CDR3 spans 16 residues. The junction had 4 bases not matched to a gene; V was cut back by 4 bases and J by 0 bases. CDR1 is SGHVS, CDR2 FNYEAQ, per germline. In DNA, the CDR3 is TGTGCCAGCAGCTCTACGGACAGGGCGAACACCGGGGAGCTGTTTTTT. Amino acid sequence: CASSSTDRANTGELFF.

The rearrangement uses TRBV15 and TRBJ2-5; 13 nucleotides line up with TRBD2. Germline loops: CDR1 LNHNV, CDR2 YYDKDF (reference sequence). This CDR3 has 14 residues. Trimming took 7 bases from V and 4 from J; bases not matched to a gene: 3. The CDR3 bases are TGTGCCACCAAACTAGCGGGAGGGCGAGAGACCCAGTACTTC. Its translation: CATKLAGGRETQYF.

V and J are TRBV7-2 and TRBJ1-1, with unresolved D. The CDR3 consists of 12 residues. The V gene's germline CDR1 is SGHTA and CDR2 FQGNSA. The V gene lost 1 base and the J gene lost 8 bases, with 8 bases spanning the gap. The CDR3 nucleotides read TGTGCCAGCAGCTTAGTCGTGGCAGAAGCTTTCTTT. It is translated as CASSLVVAEAFF.

The chain joins TRBV6-1 to TRBJ2-3; D is uncertain. The CDR3 contains 14 residues. V lost 3 bases, J lost 0 bases, and 7 bases lay in between. The germline CDR1 and CDR2 sequences are MNHNS and SASEGT. This chain's CDR3 is CASSETFSTDTQYF. The CDR3 bases are TGTGCCAGCAGTGAGACCTTCAGCACAGATACGCAGTATTTT.

This chain connects TRBV9 to TRBJ2-2; D might be TRBD2 (5 bases). Trimming removed 1 base at V and 7 bases at J, with 14 bases between. Germline lookup yields CDR1 SGDLS and CDR2 YYNGEE. CDR3 length: 15 amino acids. In DNA, the CDR3 is TGTGCCAGCAGCGTAAGGCCTGGAAGCGGCGGGGAGCTGTTTTTT. This gives the protein CASSVRPGSGGELFF.

The chain recombines TRBV30 with TRBJ1-2, with 7 bases identical to TRBD1. Germline CDR1 is GTSNPN and CDR2 is SVGIG (reference sequence). J lost 8 bases, V lost 1 base, and 7 bases had no gene match. The CDR3 is 13 amino acids. CDR3: CAWSEDREKGYTF. CDR3 nucleotides: TGTGCCTGGAGTGAAGACAGGGAAAAGGGCTACACCTTC. Supplemented by reference TRBV30 and TRBJ1-2, the full variable domain reads SQTIHQWPATLVQPVGSPLSLECTVEGTSNPNLYWYRQAAGRGLQLLFYSVGIGQISSEVPQNLSASRPQDRQFILSSKKLLLSDSGFYLCAWSEDREKGYTFGSGTRLTVV.

This clone came up a few times. The V and J genes are TRBV11-3 and TRBJ2-1; D gene unclear. The V end was cut by 5 bases, the J end by 6 bases, with 11 bases between. Germline assignment: CDR1 SGHNT and CDR2 YENEEA. The CDR3 totals 13 residues. This CDR3 reads CASSARISNEQFF. CDR3 coding DNA: TGTGCCAGCAGCGCCAGGATCTCCAATGAGCAGTTCTTC.